These T cell receptor beta chains were read from a single sample in a study of blood T cell repertoires in COVID-19. Assay used: immunoSEQ multiplex PCR; TCRdb lists only in-frame clones, some missing. The repertoire holds fewer than 700,000 clones, with around 90% as singletons. The sequenced material came from peripheral blood. The source of these receptors is a woman between 50 and 59 years old with COVID-19, enrolled during active disease. Each CDR3 is given with its conserved first and last residue. The order of the fields is J gene, D gene, clone size, V gene, CDR3 DNA, CDR3 protein. A D gene is named only where the DNA matches it firmly. Only some rows state a clone size, as once, few, many or a class for expanded clones.

TRBJ2-1 . . TRBV2 TGTGCCAGCAGTGAAGGGCAGGGCGGGGATGAGCAGTTCTTC CASSEGQGGDEQFF
TRBJ1-1 . . TRBV9 TGTGCCAGCAGCGCTGACAACCCCGTCGTAGCTTTCTTT CASSADNPVVAFF
TRBJ1-5 TRBD1 once TRBV19 TGTGCCAGTACCAATCTAGACAGGGACAATCAGCCCCAGCATTTT CASTNLDRDNQPQHF
TRBJ1-5 . few TRBV19 TGTGCCAGTAGTATCACAGTTAGCAATCAGCCCCAGCATTTT CASSITVSNQPQHF
TRBJ1-1 . once TRBV29-1 TGCAGCGTTGAAGGAGGGGGCACTGAAGCTTTCTTT CSVEGGGTEAFF
TRBJ2-3 TRBD2 . TRBV5-5 TGTGCCAGCAGCTTGGGACCTAGCGGGGGGGCCGCAGATACGCAGTATTTT CASSLGPSGGAADTQYF
TRBJ1-2 . . TRBV27 TGTGCCAGCAGCATTACAGGGCTCCGAGTCCTGCATGGCTACACCTTC CASSITGLRVLHGYTF
TRBJ1-2 TRBD1 . TRBV5-1 TGCGCCAGCAGCTTGGGGTCCGGGACAGCCTATGGCTACACCTTC CASSLGSGTAYGYTF
TRBJ1-6 TRBD1 . TRBV27 TGTGCCAGCAGTTTATCACCGAGGACAGGGGAGGGATCACCCCTCCACTTT CASSLSPRTGEGSPLHF
TRBJ1-1 . . TRBV12-2 TGTGCAAGTCGCTTACTACTTCAAACGGAGGCGAACACTGAAGCTTTCTTT CASRLLLQTEANTEAFF
TRBJ1-2 . . TRBV3-1/TRBV3-2 TGTGCCAGCAGCCAAGAAGCAGGGCCCGGAGATGGCTACACCTTC CASSQEAGPGDGYTF
TRBJ2-7 . . TRBV6-5 TGTGCCAGCAGTTCCCCTGGGCAGGGCCACGAGCAGTACTTC CASSSPGQGHEQYF
TRBJ1-1 . . TRBV5-1 TGCGCCAGCAGCTTGAACGGGGCTGAAGCTTTCTTT CASSLNGAEAFF
TRBJ2-1 TRBD1 . TRBV6-5 TGTGCCAGCAGGCCGAGGACAGGGGGAATCGGGGAGCAGTTCTTC CASRPRTGGIGEQFF
TRBJ1-2 TRBD1 . TRBV28 TGTGCCAGCACCCCCCAGACAGGGGGACTTAACTATGGTTACACCTTC CASTPQTGGLNYGYTF